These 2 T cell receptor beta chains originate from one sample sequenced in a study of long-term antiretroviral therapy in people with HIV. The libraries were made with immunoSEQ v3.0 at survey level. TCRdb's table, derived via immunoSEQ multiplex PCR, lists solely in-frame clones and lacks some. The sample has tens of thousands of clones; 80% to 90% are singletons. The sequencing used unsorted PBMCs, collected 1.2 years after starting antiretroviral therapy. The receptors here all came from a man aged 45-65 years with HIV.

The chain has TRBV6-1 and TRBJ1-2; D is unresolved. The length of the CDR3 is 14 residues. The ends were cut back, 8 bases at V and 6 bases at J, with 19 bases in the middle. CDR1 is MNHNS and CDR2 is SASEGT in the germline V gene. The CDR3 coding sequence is TGTGCCAGCGGCGCCGTTTATAGGTCGAATGGCTACACCTTC. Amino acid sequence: CASGAVYRSNGYTF.

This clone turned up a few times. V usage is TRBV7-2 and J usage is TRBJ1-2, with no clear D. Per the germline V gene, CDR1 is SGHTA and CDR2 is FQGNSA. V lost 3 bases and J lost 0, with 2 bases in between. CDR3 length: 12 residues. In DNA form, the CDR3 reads TGTGCCAGCAGCTTCCCTAACTATGGCTACACCTTC. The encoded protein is CASSFPNYGYTF.